The entry that follows covers one TCR beta chain sequence. This sample is part of a study of blood T cell repertoires in COVID-19. Study-level information: PBMCs, B-cell-depleted T cells, or T cells provided the cDNA or gDNA that made up the material.

Assignments of participants to cohorts depended upon their own reported clinical history. Germline V gene lookup returns CDR1 SGHTA and CDR2 FQGNSA. Trimming stripped 3 bases from V and 3 bases from J, with 8 bases between. The CDR3 spans 14 residues. Measured with immunoSEQ multiplex PCR; TCRdb has only the in-frame clones, and not every one. In the table there are fewer than 250,000 clones, approximately 86% of which are singletons. Sequences were obtained from PBMCs or T cells enriched from blood (not recorded which). This clonotype was sampled from a woman in her thirties with acute COVID-19. The chain combines TRBV7-2 with TRBJ1-4; D is uncertain. Written as DNA, the CDR3 is TGTGCCAGCAGCTTGACTTATTCTAATGAAAAACTGTTTTTT. It specifies CASSLTYSNEKLFF.